Below, 30 T cell receptor beta chains from the same sample are listed, as sequenced in a study of cytomegalovirus exposure and HLA in healthy donors. 60 Vbeta and 13 Jbeta primers were used in PCR. Produced via immunoSEQ multiplex PCR; TCRdb's table is partial and in-frame only. Its listing shows 100,000 to 150,000 clones. Sequenced: PBMCs. Receptors originate from a man aged 35-49 years in good health and CMV-seronegative.

The V call is TRBV4-3, the J call TRBJ1-2; 8 nucleotides match TRBD1. J was trimmed by 1 base and V by 4 bases; bases with no gene match: 11. This CDR3 spans 17 amino acids. Looked up from germline, CDR1 is LGHNA and CDR2 is YSLEER. CDR3 nucleotides: TGCGCCAGCAGCCCTTACCTACAGGGGGGCCATAACTATGGCTACACCTTC. It specifies CASSPYLQGGHNYGYTF.

The genes are TRBV7-8 and TRBJ2-7; 12 bases align to TRBD2. Germline lookup yields CDR1 SGHVS and CDR2 FQNEAQ. J lost 2 bases, V lost 5 bases, and 7 bases had no gene match. CDR3 length: 16 residues. CDR3 DNA: TGTGCCAGCAGCCCCCCAGGACTAGCGGGGACCTACGAGCAGTACTTC. Residues: CASSPPGLAGTYEQYF.

The chain carries TRBV7-9 and TRBJ1-1; D is perhaps TRBD1 (5 bases). CDR3 length equals 15 residues. Per germline, CDR1 SEHNR and CDR2 FQNEAQ (reference sequence). V shed 2 bases and J shed 1 base, with 11 bases lying between them. CDR3 bases: TGTGCCAGCAGCTTATTTATGGACAAGAACACTGAAGCTTTCTTT. Protein sequence: CASSLFMDKNTEAFF. Looking up the rest from reference TRBV7-9 and TRBJ1-1 gives the full variable domain: DTGVSQNPRHKITKRGQNVTFRCDPISEHNRLYWYRQTLGQGPEFLTYFQNEAQLEKSRLLSDRFSAERPKGSFSTLEIQRTEQGDSAMYLCASSLFMDKNTEAFFGQGTRLTVV.

The chain carries TRBV10-1 and TRBJ2-1; possible D gene TRBD2, 6 bases. With 11 bases removed from V and 8 bases from J, the gap between germline ends came to 10 bases. The CDR3 sequence is 10 residues long. The germline V gene encodes CDR1 WNHNN and CDR2 SYGVQD (reference sequence). CDR3 DNA: TGCGCCGACGGGAGCGATGAGCAGTTCTTC. Translating it yields CADGSDEQFF.

The rearrangement joins TRBV13 to TRBJ2-7; a possible D gene is TRBD2 (6 bases). The ends were cut back, 5 bases at V and 1 base at J, with 18 bases in the middle. CDR1 PRHDT and CDR2 FYEKMQ come from the germline V gene (reference sequence). This CDR3 has 16 residues. The CDR3 loop is CASSNVGGTSSYEQYF. CDR3 coding DNA: TGTGCCAGCAGCAACGTTGGGGGGACGAGTTCCTACGAGCAGTACTTC.

The chain recombines TRBV5-6 with TRBJ2-1; 7 nucleotides line up with TRBD2. Germline-derived CDR1 and CDR2 are SGHDT and YYEEEE. Trimming took 4 bases from V and 4 from J; bases not matched to a gene: 11. This CDR3 contains 16 residues. The CDR3 reads CASSPSRLALYNEQFF. The DNA of the CDR3 is TGTGCCAGCAGCCCGAGCCGACTAGCCCTTTACAATGAGCAGTTCTTC.

This chain joins TRBV5-8 and TRBJ2-7; D is uncertain. CDR3 length: 14 residues. V gave up 4 bases and J gave up 3 bases, with 14 bases separating them. Germline V gives CDR1 SGHTS, CDR2 YDEGEE. CDR3 residues: CASSPPEAYYEQYF. The CDR3 DNA is TGTGCCAGCAGCCCCCCCGAAGCTTACTACGAGCAGTACTTC.

The chain recombines TRBV11-2 with TRBJ1-6; 9 nucleotides match TRBD1. The length of the CDR3 is 15 residues. CDR1 SGHAT and CDR2 FQNNGV come from the germline V gene. The V segment lost 5 bases and the J segment 9 bases; nucleotides outside the gene matches: 8. The CDR3 reads CASSPVQGASSPLHF. CDR3 coding DNA: TGTGCCAGCAGCCCAGTACAGGGGGCTAGTTCACCCCTCCACTTT.

The chain carries TRBV4-2 and TRBJ2-7; D is ambiguous. V was clipped by 3 bases and J by 0 bases, with 6 bases between them. The CDR3 covers 13 residues. Per the germline V gene, CDR1 is LGHNA and CDR2 is YNFKEQ. The DNA of the CDR3 is TGTGCCAGCAGCCATCCGTACTCCTACGAGCAGTACTTC. Protein sequence: CASSHPYSYEQYF.

The chain carries TRBV9 and TRBJ2-1; TRBD2 matches at 14 bases. CDR1 and CDR2 (germline): SGDLS, YYNGEE. The V and J ends lost 7 bases and 8 bases, in that order; junction bases with no gene match: 8. CDR3 length equals 15 residues. CDR3: CASGGGLAGADEQFF. The DNA for the CDR3 is TGTGCCAGCGGCGGGGGACTAGCGGGAGCCGATGAGCAGTTCTTC.

The chain combines TRBV7-2 with TRBJ2-7; TRBD1 might be the D (6 bases). Looked up from germline, CDR1 is SGHTA and CDR2 is FQGNSA. V dropped 5 bases and J dropped 3 bases, with 17 bases sitting between them. This CDR3 is 15 amino acids long. CDR3 in amino acids: CASSPTVGALYEQYF. In nucleotides, the CDR3 is TGTGCCAGCAGCCCCACCGTGGGGGCGCTCTACGAGCAGTACTTC.

V and J are TRBV5-6 and TRBJ1-2; unclear D gene. Per germline, CDR1 SGHDT and CDR2 YYEEEE. V was clipped by 0 bases and J by 1 base, with 4 bases between them. This CDR3 contains 13 residues. This CDR3 is CASSLGVNYGYTF. The CDR3 DNA reads TGTGCCAGCAGCTTGGGCGTTAACTATGGCTACACCTTC. The full variable domain, rest sourced from reference TRBV5-6 and TRBJ1-2, is DAGVTQSPTHLIKTRGQQVTLRCSPKSGHDTVSWYQQALGQGPQFIFQYYEEEERQRGNFPDRFSGHQFPNYSSELNVNALLLGDSALYLCASSLGVNYGYTFGSGTRLTVV.

The chain joins TRBV5-6 to TRBJ2-1; 8 bases agree with TRBD2. The CDR3 length is 16 residues. The J segment lost 7 bases and the V segment lost 4 bases, leaving 13 bases of the junction unmatched. The germline CDR1 and CDR2 sequences are SGHDT and YYEEEE. CDR3 sequence: CASSLEIAGPTNEQFF. For the CDR3, the DNA is TGTGCCAGCAGCCTGGAGATAGCGGGGCCCACTAATGAGCAGTTCTTC.

In regard to this clone: Mismatch with germline at one junction end may stem from a read error. The chain uses TRBV7-7 and TRBJ2-5, with TRBD2 as a possible D gene (7 bases). Per the germline V gene, CDR1 is SSHAT and CDR2 is FNYEAQ (reference sequence). This CDR3 region has 16 residues. Written as DNA, the CDR3 is TGTGCTAGCAGCTTAGGCTCGTGGGGGCGGGGGGAGACCCAGTACTTC. Translation: CASSLGSWGRGETQYF.

V and J are TRBV6-5 and TRBJ2-7; weak D call: TRBD1 (5 bases). The V end lost 5 bases, the J end lost 1 base, and 15 bases lay between the germline ends. In germline, CDR1 is MNHEY, CDR2 SVGAGI. This CDR3 spans 15 amino acids. The CDR3 loop is CASSRDSFPSYEQYF. In DNA form, the CDR3 reads TGTGCCAGCAGTCGCGACAGCTTCCCTTCCTACGAGCAGTACTTC.

V usage is TRBV6-5 and J usage is TRBJ2-2; D is perhaps TRBD1 (5 bases). V lost 0 bases to trimming and J lost 5 bases, with 13 bases between them. CDR1 and CDR2 (germline): MNHEY, SVGAGI. This CDR3 has 16 residues. The CDR3 spells CASSYSTARVTGELFF. CDR3 DNA sequence: TGTGCCAGCAGTTACTCGACAGCCAGGGTTACCGGGGAGCTGTTTTTT.

This sequence joins TRBV19 and TRBJ1-5, with D hard to call. The CDR3 contains 14 residues. Trimming took off 6 bases at V and 7 bases at J, with 16 bases between the two ends. Germline V gene sequence: CDR1 LNHDA, CDR2 SQIVND (reference sequence). The CDR3 loop reads CASSHDRVRQPQHF. CDR3 in DNA: TGTGCCAGTAGCCACGACCGGGTACGCCAGCCCCAGCATTTT.

This rearrangement joins TRBV2 to TRBJ1-2; D might be TRBD1 (5 bases). The ends were cut back, 6 bases at V and 5 bases at J, with 13 bases in the middle. The CDR3 contains 13 residues. Germline CDR1 SNHLY, CDR2 FYNNEI. The CDR3 coding sequence is TGTGCCAGCAGCCTTCAGGGAAATTATGGCTACACCTTC. Translation gives CASSLQGNYGYTF.

J is TRBJ1-3 and V is TRBV2, with D possibly matching TRBD1 (5 bases). Trimming left V 6 bases short and J 6 bases short, with 12 bases between. Germline loops: CDR1 SNHLY, CDR2 FYNNEI. The CDR3 contains 13 residues. The CDR3 nucleotides read TGTGCCAGCAGGCAGGGAGGTGAAAACACCATATATTTT. This codes for CASRQGGENTIYF.

The chain links TRBV6-1 to TRBJ2-3; possible D gene TRBD1, 8 bases. CDR1 and CDR2 (germline): MNHNS, SASEGT. The CDR3 has 14 residues. V lost 6 bases and J lost 3, with 13 bases in between. The CDR3 sequence: CASSNRGGTDTQYF. The CDR3 DNA sequence: TGTGCCAGCAGCAACAGGGGGGGGACAGATACGCAGTATTTT.

J is TRBJ2-7 and V is TRBV11-3; 7 bases map to TRBD1. V was pared by 6 bases and J by 3 bases, with 8 bases of the junction left unmatched. The germline CDR1 and CDR2 sequences are SGHNT and YENEEA. This CDR3 is 14 amino acids long. Written as DNA, the CDR3 is TGTGCCAGCAGGCTTACAGGGGTAGGCTACGAGCAGTACTTC. Translated: CASRLTGVGYEQYF. Combining the CDR3 with reference TRBV11-3 and TRBJ2-7 gives the whole variable domain EAGVVQSPRYKIIEKKQPVAFWCNPISGHNTLYWYLQNLGQGPELLIRYENEEAVDDSQLPKDRFSAERLKGVDSTLKIQPAELGDSAVYLCASRLTGVGYEQYFGPGTRLTVT.

The V and J genes are TRBV5-1 and TRBJ2-6; 8 positions match TRBD1. This CDR3 contains 14 residues. The V and J ends lost 10 bases and 4 bases, in that order; junction bases with no gene match: 7. Germline CDR1 reads SGHRS; CDR2 reads YFSETQ. The CDR3 here is CAGGTGPGANVLTF. The CDR3 DNA is TGCGCCGGAGGGACAGGACCCGGGGCCAACGTCCTGACTTTC.

CDR3 coding DNA: TGTGCCAGCAGCTCGAGGAGTCTAGATGAAAAACTGTTTTTT. This gives the protein CASSSRSLDEKLFF. The chain links TRBV11-3 to TRBJ1-4; D is unclear. CDR1 is SGHNT, CDR2 YENEEA, per germline. Trimming pared 4 bases from V and 6 bases from J, leaving 12 bases between. The CDR3 length is 14 residues. Full variable domain (outside the CDR3, taken from reference TRBV11-3 and TRBJ1-4): EAGVVQSPRYKIIEKKQPVAFWCNPISGHNTLYWYLQNLGQGPELLIRYENEEAVDDSQLPKDRFSAERLKGVDSTLKIQPAELGDSAVYLCASSSRSLDEKLFFGSGTQLSVL.

This chain links TRBV7-2 with TRBJ2-3; 15 bases are a match to TRBD2. CDR1 is SGHTA, CDR2 FQGNSA, per germline. V lost 5 bases, J lost 5 bases, and 5 bases stayed unmatched. This CDR3 has 16 amino acids. CDR3 nucleotide sequence: TGTGCCAGCAGCCTTCGGACTAGCGGGAGGGGAGATACGCAGTATTTT. It specifies CASSLRTSGRGDTQYF.

This rearrangement joins TRBV30 to TRBJ1-5; D might be TRBD1 (6 bases). In germline, CDR1 is GTSNPN, CDR2 SVGIG (reference sequence). Trimming shortened V by 2 bases and J by 6 bases, and 14 bases separated the two germline ends. The CDR3 sequence is 14 residues long. CDR3 nucleotides: TGTGCCTGGAGTCCCCCACAGGGCGGTCAGCCCCAGCATTTT. It specifies CAWSPPQGGQPQHF. Full variable domain (outside the CDR3, taken from reference TRBV30 and TRBJ1-5): SQTIHQWPATLVQPVGSPLSLECTVEGTSNPNLYWYRQAAGRGLQLLFYSVGIGQISSEVPQNLSASRPQDRQFILSSKKLLLSDSGFYLCAWSPPQGGQPQHFGDGTRLSIL.

The chain is built from TRBV5-1 and TRBJ2-1, with D perhaps matching TRBD1 (5 bases). Germline-derived CDR1 and CDR2 are SGHRS and YFSETQ. Trimming took 7 bases from V and 0 from J, leaving 20 bases between them. The CDR3 extends over 17 amino acids. The CDR3 nucleotides are TGCGCCAGCCACCGAACCTTACAGGTGTCCTCCTACAATGAGCAGTTCTTC. As protein: CASHRTLQVSSYNEQFF.

Comments on this clone: Additional DNA sequences in this sample encode the identical CDR3. The chain couples TRBV7-8 to TRBJ2-7; the D is unclear. CDR1 is SGHVS and CDR2 is FQNEAQ in the germline V gene. CDR3 length: 14 residues. Trimming pared 2 bases from V and 4 bases from J, leaving 12 bases between. CDR3 amino acids: CASSLRDSSYEQYF. CDR3 coding DNA: TGTGCCAGCAGCTTAAGAGACTCGTCGTACGAGCAGTACTTC. Full variable domain (rest looked up from reference TRBV7-8 and TRBJ2-7): GAGVSQSPRYKVAKRGQDVALRCDPISGHVSLFWYQQALGQGPEFLTYFQNEAQLDKSGLPSDRFFAERPEGSVSTLKIQRTQQEDSAVYLCASSLRDSSYEQYFGPGTRLTVT.

Here the CDR3 reads CASSFAGASSYEQYF. In DNA, the CDR3 is TGTGCCAGCAGCTTTGCGGGGGCAAGCTCCTACGAGCAGTACTTC. This chain joins TRBV11-2 and TRBJ2-7; possible D gene TRBD2, 7 bases. The germline CDR1 and CDR2 sequences are SGHAT and FQNNGV. Trimming left V 3 bases short and J 0 bases short, with 12 bases between. The CDR3 is 15 amino acids.

Of note for this clone: This sample also contains other DNA sequences that code for the same CDR3. The V call is TRBV5-1, the J call TRBJ2-3; possibly TRBD2 for D (6 bases). The CDR3 contains 15 residues. CDR1 is SGHRS and CDR2 is YFSETQ in the germline V gene. The V gene lost 3 bases and the J gene lost 4 bases, with 15 bases spanning the gap. DNA for the CDR3: TGCGCCAGCAGCTCGCCGCCTGGGGGGTCAGATACGCAGTATTTT. It specifies CASSSPPGGSDTQYF.

This chain connects TRBV5-6 to TRBJ1-2; 7 bases line up with TRBD1. CDR1 SGHDT and CDR2 YYEEEE come from the germline V gene. J gave up 2 bases and V 3 bases, and 1 base lay outside the gene matches. The length of the CDR3 is 13 residues. This CDR3 is CASSSGQNYGYTF. DNA of the CDR3: TGTGCCAGCAGCTCGGGACAGAACTATGGCTACACCTTC.